Listed here is a single TCR beta chain. This sample stems from a study of cytomegalovirus exposure and HLA in healthy donors. Vbeta (60) and Jbeta (13) primers were used in the PCR. Per the original methods: Approximately 83 million unique TCR beta chains, roughly 11 million shared, were counted in a later analysis. Some clones are missing from TCRdb's copy, which holds only in-frame ones; the method was immunoSEQ multiplex PCR. The V and J calls and clone size were taken over from that table, and D and trimming were inferred from the DNA. The sample has some 130,000 clones, over 60% seen once. Trimming took 1 base from V and 1 from J, leaving 17 bases between them. This CDR3 contains 18 residues. Germline lookup yields CDR1 SEHNR and CDR2 FQNEAQ (reference sequence).

This TCR came from a man in his forties in good health and CMV-seronegative. This chain uses TRBV7-9 with TRBJ2-4; D is unresolved. Sequencing was performed on PBMCs. The CDR3 spells CASSLVLHAAPAKNIQYF. CDR3 nucleotides: TGTGCCAGCAGCTTAGTCTTGCACGCCGCGCCCGCCAAAAACATTCAGTACTTC.